The clone carrying this T cell receptor beta chain has ten or more counts. What it recognizes is unknown. The data originate from a study of T-cell reconstitution after alpha-beta-depleted transplantation in children. Points from the study as a whole: Fresh T-cell production supplied most of the T-cell counts and diversity seen one year after transplant. Recipient T cells and thymic progenitors that survived were the source of the high TCRbeta diversity seen at day 60 in some patients. Two months or so post-transplant, alpha-beta T cells reportedly derived from several hundred expanded graft clones.

Trimming took 2 bases from V and 4 from J, leaving 16 bases between them. CDR3 length equals 16 residues. Germline-derived CDR1 and CDR2 are MNHEY and SVGAGI. Unique molecular identifiers tagged the TCRbeta library. TCRdb re-derived calls from the PCR reads in MiXCR, one entry per CDR3 protein. The sample includes a few hundred thousand distinct CDR3 sequences, approximately 7% seen only once; the top ten take just over 5.5%. The V call is TRBV6-5, the J call TRBJ2-3, with D perhaps TRBD1 (8 bases). The sample was PBMCs, taken before TCRalphabeta/CD19-depleted stem cell transplant. The clonotype comes from a boy aged 2 to 10 with acute lymphoblastic leukemia, due to receive a stem cell transplant. The CDR3 reads CASSYPRTGRADTQYF. The CDR3 bases are TGTGCCAGCAGTTACCCGAGGACAGGGAGGGCAGATACGCAGTATTTT.